Following are 8 T cell receptor beta chains from one sample sequenced in a study of shared clonotypes between healthy human individuals. Assay: immunoSEQ multiplex PCR; the TCRdb copy retains only in-frame clones and omits some. This table holds 2 million to 3 million clones, roughly 93% found once. Sequencing used naive CD4+ T cells from PBMCs. Subset here: CD45RA+ positively selected. The receptors shown here come from a man between 18 and 35 years old in good health. Some clones in this sample may be carry-over from other donors' samples.

This chain links TRBV7-9 with TRBJ2-7; D is ambiguous. V shed 5 bases and J shed 9 bases, with 14 bases lying between them. CDR3 length equals 12 residues. CDR1 is SEHNR and CDR2 is FQNEAQ in the germline V gene (reference sequence). CDR3 loop: CASSLNQQVQYF. In DNA form, the CDR3 reads TGTGCCAGCAGCCTAAACCAGCAGGTGCAGTACTTC.

The chain carries TRBV28 and TRBJ1-2, with D possibly matching TRBD1 (6 bases). The CDR3 sequence is 15 residues long. CDR1 and CDR2 from the germline V gene are MDHEN and SYDVKM. Between the trimmed V and J ends, which lost 6 bases and 4 bases, there was a span of 18 bases. CDR3 protein: CASSRNRERSYGYTF. The CDR3 region has the DNA TGTGCCAGCAGCCGCAACAGGGAGAGGAGCTATGGCTACACCTTC.

This clone occurred once. The genes are TRBV25-1 and TRBJ2-7; TRBD2 is a possible D gene (6 bases). Germline values: CDR1 MGHDK, CDR2 SYGVNS. The CDR3 consists of 17 residues. V was pared by 4 bases and J by 0 bases, with 19 bases between. The chain's CDR3 is CASSGEWGTPNSYEQYF. The CDR3 region has the DNA TGTGCCAGCAGTGGGGAGTGGGGGACTCCGAACTCCTACGAGCAGTACTTC.

The rearrangement joins TRBV5-1 to TRBJ2-5, with a tentative D call TRBD1 (6 bases). The V end lost 5 bases, the J end lost 4 bases, and 12 bases lay between the germline ends. This CDR3 has 13 amino acids. Germline lookup yields CDR1 SGHRS and CDR2 YFSETQ. The CDR3 region is CASRSTGSETQYF. The CDR3, as DNA: TGCGCCAGCAGATCCACAGGGTCAGAGACCCAGTACTTC. Complete variable domain (other parts from reference TRBV5-1 and TRBJ2-5): KAGVTQTPRYLIKTRGQQVTLSCSPISGHRSVSWYQQTPGQGLQFLFEYFSETQRNKGNFPGRFSGRQFSNSRSEMNVSTLELGDSALYLCASRSTGSETQYFGPGTRLLVL.

This clone was recorded a few times. Distinct nucleotide sequences in the sample also encode this CDR3. The chain has TRBV5-1 and TRBJ2-2; D call uncertain. The CDR3 length is 13 residues. Trimming left V 0 bases short and J 2 bases short, with 2 bases between. From germline, CDR1 is SGHRS and CDR2 YFSETQ. This CDR3 is CASSLGNTGELFF. CDR3 DNA: TGCGCCAGCAGCTTGGGTAACACCGGGGAGCTGTTTTTT.

This clone showed up just a few times. This sequence joins TRBV5-4 and TRBJ2-5, with 7 bases identical to TRBD1. The CDR3 runs to 15 residues. J gave up 3 bases and V 5 bases, and 10 bases lay outside the gene matches. Germline loops: CDR1 SGHNT, CDR2 YYREEE (reference sequence). The CDR3 bases are TGTGCCAGCAGTCCTGCCGGGACAGCGGAAGAGACCCAGTACTTC. This codes for CASSPAGTAEETQYF.

This clone is a singleton in its sample. The V call is TRBV6-1, the J call TRBJ2-1, with TRBD2 matching over 8 bases. The CDR3 has 16 residues. With V trimmed by 0 bases and J by 7 bases, 8 bases remained unmatched. Germline V lookup: CDR1 MNHNS, CDR2 SASEGT. CDR3 in DNA: TGTGCCAGCAGTGAAGCAACTAGCGGAGGAAGGAATGAGCAGTTCTTC. Its protein is CASSEATSGGRNEQFF.

The V call is TRBV7-2, the J call TRBJ1-1; D gene ambiguous. Between the trimmed V and J ends, which lost 0 bases and 0 bases, there was a span of 8 bases. Germline-derived CDR1 and CDR2 are SGHTA and FQGNSA. The CDR3 loop spans 15 amino acids. The CDR3 bases are TGTGCCAGCAGCTTAGCAGGCGTTGTGAACACTGAAGCTTTCTTT. Protein sequence: CASSLAGVVNTEAFF.